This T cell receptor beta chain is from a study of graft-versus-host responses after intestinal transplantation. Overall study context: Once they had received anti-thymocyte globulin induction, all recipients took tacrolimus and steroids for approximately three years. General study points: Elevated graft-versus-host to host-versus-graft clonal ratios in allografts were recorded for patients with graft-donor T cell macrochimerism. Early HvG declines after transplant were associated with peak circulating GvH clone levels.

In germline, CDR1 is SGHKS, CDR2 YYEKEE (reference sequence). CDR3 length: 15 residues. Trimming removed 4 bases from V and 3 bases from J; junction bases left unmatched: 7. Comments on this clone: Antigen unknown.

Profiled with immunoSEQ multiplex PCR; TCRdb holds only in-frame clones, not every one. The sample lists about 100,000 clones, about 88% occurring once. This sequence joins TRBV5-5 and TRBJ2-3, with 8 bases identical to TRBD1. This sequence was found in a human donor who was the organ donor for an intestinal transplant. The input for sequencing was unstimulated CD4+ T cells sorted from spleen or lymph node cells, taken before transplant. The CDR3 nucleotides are TGTGCCAGCAGCCATACAGGGGGAAGAACAGATACGCAGTATTTT. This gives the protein CASSHTGGRTDTQYF. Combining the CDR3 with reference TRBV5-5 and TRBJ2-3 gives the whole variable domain DAGVTQSPTHLIKTRGQQVTLRCSPISGHKSVSWYQQVLGQGPQFIFQYYEKEERGRGNFPDRFSARQFPNYSSELNVNALLLGDSALYLCASSHTGGRTDTQYFGPGTRLTVL.